A selection of T cell receptor beta chains follows, all from one sample in a study of blood T cell repertoires in COVID-19. Using immunoSEQ multiplex PCR, the repertoire was profiled, and TCRdb retains in-frame clones only, with some absent. The data contain fewer than 250,000 clones, around 90% of them seen just once; the ten biggest clones take up roughly 14%. Sample: PBMCs or T cells enriched from blood (not recorded which). All receptors derive from a woman aged 50 to 65 with acute COVID-19. The conserved cysteine and the conserved F or W are not part of the CDR3 here. A D gene is named only where the DNA matches it firmly.

j_call,d_call,v_call,cdr3_aa
TRBJ2-5,TRBD2,TRBV7-6,ASSLLEREGRETQY
TRBJ1-3,-,TRBV2,ASSAFPNTIY
TRBJ2-1,-,TRBV7-2,ASTSGQSGNEQF
TRBJ1-5,-,TRBV28,ASSLYRNQPQH
TRBJ2-3,TRBD1,TRBV5-1,ASSLGQGEGTDTQY
TRBJ2-1,-,TRBV12-3/TRBV12-4,ASSSGGMNEQF
TRBJ2-3,-,TRBV11-1,ASSFSGPSTDTQY
TRBJ2-6,-,TRBV4-1,ASSQDPVVSGANVLT
TRBJ2-4,TRBD1,TRBV30,AWSVDRDRKNIQY
TRBJ2-3,TRBD1,TRBV15,ATSRPGAGGYLTDTQY
TRBJ2-2,-,TRBV7-3,ASSLLPGQANTGELF
TRBJ1-3,TRBD1,TRBV5-4,ASSSGTGRFSGNTIY
TRBJ2-5,TRBD2,TRBV28,ASIGLAQETQY
TRBJ2-3,TRBD1,TRBV28,ASSFDSRGDSSFEWTDTQY
TRBJ2-1,TRBD2,TRBV7-2,ASSSASGRTINEQF
TRBJ2-3,-,TRBV9,ASSVERGPDTQY
TRBJ2-3,-,TRBV5-1,ASSFISESSTDTQY
TRBJ1-2,-,TRBV18,ASSPPAQFYGYT
TRBJ2-6,-,TRBV28,ASSPHGGGSGANVLT
TRBJ1-6,-,TRBV19,ASSRDLNSPLH
TRBJ1-2,-,TRBV28,ASRRLGGWAYGYT
TRBJ1-2,TRBD1,TRBV19,ASSTRDREGYGYT
TRBJ2-5,-,TRBV7-2,ASSDRGRPSGSFPQY
TRBJ2-2,-,TRBV7-3,ASITGLANTGELF
TRBJ1-4,TRBD1,TRBV18,ASSWGDRSTNEKLF
TRBJ1-1,TRBD1,TRBV7-6,ASSSGTGVGGTEAF
TRBJ2-5,TRBD2,TRBV29-1,SVSGTSGTETQY
TRBJ2-1,-,TRBV9,ASSVVVSNNEQF
TRBJ1-1,-,TRBV5-1,ASSNARAGVNTEAF
TRBJ2-1,TRBD2,TRBV7-2,ASSFGGSRDEQF
TRBJ1-2,TRBD1,TRBV10-2,ASSEGPGQLTNYGYT
TRBJ1-5,TRBD1,TRBV19,ASSTPDRGNNQPQH
TRBJ1-1,-,TRBV28,ASSLADRYAEAF
TRBJ2-5,-,TRBV5-4,ASSLVAGRETQY
TRBJ1-5,-,TRBV2,ASRENRVMSPQH
TRBJ1-6,-,TRBV6-5,ASTGQYNSPLH
TRBJ2-3,TRBD2,TRBV6-1,ASREGISGGVDTQY
TRBJ1-1,-,TRBV19,ASISRGNTEAF
TRBJ2-1,-,TRBV6-5,ASSPTEVARNEQF
TRBJ1-6,TRBD1,TRBV4-1,ASSQGDSNSPLH
TRBJ2-2,-,TRBV30,AWSRGGPGELF
TRBJ2-5,-,TRBV18,ASSPPGAGETQY
TRBJ2-1,-,TRBV4-1,ASSQPARDLYNEQF
TRBJ1-4,-,TRBV27,ASSPQVTGEKLF
TRBJ2-3,-,TRBV27,ATRRNTYTDTQY
TRBJ1-2,TRBD1,TRBV28,ASSLRGQVDT